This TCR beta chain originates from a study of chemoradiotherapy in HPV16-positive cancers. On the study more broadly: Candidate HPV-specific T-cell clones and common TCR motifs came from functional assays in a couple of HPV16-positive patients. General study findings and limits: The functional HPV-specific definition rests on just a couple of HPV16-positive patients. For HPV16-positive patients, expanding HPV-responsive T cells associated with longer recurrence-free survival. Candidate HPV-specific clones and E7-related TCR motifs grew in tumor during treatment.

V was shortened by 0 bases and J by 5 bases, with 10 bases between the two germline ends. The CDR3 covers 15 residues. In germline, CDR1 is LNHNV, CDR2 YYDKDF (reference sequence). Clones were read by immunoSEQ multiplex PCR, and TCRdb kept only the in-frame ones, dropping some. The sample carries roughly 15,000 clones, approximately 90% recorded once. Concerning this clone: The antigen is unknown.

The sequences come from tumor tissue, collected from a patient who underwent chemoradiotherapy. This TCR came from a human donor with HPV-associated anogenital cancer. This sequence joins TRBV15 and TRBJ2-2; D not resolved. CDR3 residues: CATSRDDSMTGELFF. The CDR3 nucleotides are TGTGCCACCAGCAGAGACGACTCCATGACCGGGGAGCTGTTTTTT. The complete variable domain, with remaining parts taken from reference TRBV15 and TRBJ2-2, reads DAMVIQNPRYQVTQFGKPVTLSCSQTLNHNVMYWYQQKSSQAPKLLFHYYDKDFNNEADTPDNFQSRRPNTSFCFLDIRSPGLGDTAMYLCATSRDDSMTGELFFGEGSRLTVL.